This T cell receptor beta chain derives from a study of cytotoxic CD8 clonotypes in ibrutinib-treated CLL. Study background: The patient breakdown showed approximately 11 relapsed/refractory and approximately 15 treatment-naive cases, with fewer than 18 IGHV unmutated. Across samples, productive templates numbered a few hundred thousand and productive rearrangements reached about 100,000 on average.

This clone was detected ten times or more. Antigen: not known. There are 11 residues in the CDR3. Germline V gene lookup returns CDR1 MDHEN and CDR2 SYDVKM. Trimming took 7 bases from V and 1 from J, leaving 4 bases between them. Clones were read by immunoSEQ multiplex PCR, and TCRdb kept only the in-frame ones, dropping some. This table holds over 70,000 clones, around 75% found once. Notes on the study in general: The public clonotypes identified were infrequent and showed contraction or stability on treatment. Exceeding age-matched healthy donors, baseline clonality also tracked the counts of circulating CD8+ T cells.

The sequencing used PBMCs, collected after 12 months of ibrutinib treatment. The chain has TRBV28 and TRBJ1-2, with D unclear. The TCR was taken from a human donor with chronic lymphocytic leukemia. The CDR3 region has the DNA TGTGCCAGCACCAATAACTATGGCTACACCTTC. Amino acids: CASTNNYGYTF.